This T cell receptor (beta chain) is from a study of blood T cells in healthy people across ages. Extracted total RNA amounted to at least 5.5 micrograms for each sample. Study-wide results and limits: In the absence of known donor CMV status, changes in expanded clonotypes were possibly confounded.

The authors ran a second PCR of roughly 6 to 12 cycles using a sample-barcoded 5' primer and a J-beta primer mix. Each cDNA molecule, via a template-switch adaptor with 12 random nucleotides, was tagged. In TCRdb, the 5' RACE reads were re-called with MiXCR into one record per CDR3 protein. This table holds about 830,000 distinct CDR3 sequences, around two thirds found once. There are 14 residues in the CDR3. Per germline, CDR1 KGHSH and CDR2 LQKENI. V lost 4 bases and J 6 bases, leaving 12 bases between the germline ends. In its sample, this clonotype was seen a few times. What it binds is unknown. The chain employs TRBV18 and TRBJ1-4, with a tentative D call TRBD1 (5 bases). This sequence was found in a man aged 25-45 years in good health. What was sequenced was blood. The CDR3 sequence is CASSRDRDDEKLFF. Here the CDR3 DNA reads TGTGCCAGCTCACGCGACAGAGACGATGAAAAACTGTTTTTT.